Included here is one T cell receptor beta chain sequence, with context. Sequencing was performed with immunoSEQ multiplex PCR; in TCRdb, only in-frame clones are kept and a portion is missing. Counted here are about 490,000 clones, approximately 85% occurring once; the ten biggest clones make up approximately 3%. Trimming cost V 3 bases and J 1 base; bases outside gene matches: 2. Germline V CDR1 and CDR2: MNHEY, SMNVEV (reference sequence). This CDR3 is 15 amino acids long. The sample belongs to a study of blood T cell repertoires in COVID-19. Overall study context: COVID-19 samples, acute and convalescent, were from the United States, Italy and Spain. The cDNA or gDNA used as material had been derived from T cells, B-cell-depleted T cells, or PBMCs.

This receptor was identified in a human donor in a cohort sampled during active COVID-19. Sequenced material: peripheral blood. The rearrangement joins TRBV27 to TRBJ2-1; 8 nucleotides line up with TRBD2. CDR3 nucleotide sequence: TGTGCCAGCAGTTTCAGCGGGAGTTCCTACAATGAGCAGTTCTTC. Translated, it gives CASSFSGSSYNEQFF.